These 27 T cell receptor beta chains were all obtained from the same sample, sequenced in a study of CXCR3-negative and CXCR3-positive naive CD8 T cells. Their antigens are not known. Study-level findings and limits: TRB CDR3s were more hydrophobic in CXCR3-positive than in CXCR3-negative naive cells.

Researchers prepared the TRB cDNA libraries using 5' RACE with UMI labels. TCRdb re-called the 5' RACE reads; one entry per CDR3 protein, DNA not given. Its listing shows 4,500 to 6,000 distinct CDR3 sequences. Material: naive CXCR3+ CD8+ T cells from blood. Subset noted: CD45RO-CCR7+CD27+CD95- naive CD8+ T cells expressing CXCR3 (TNR3+). All receptors come from a human donor in good health. Some clones in this sample may be carry-over from other donors' samples.

This chain joins TRBV10-3 and TRBJ1-5. From germline, CDR1 is ENHRY and CDR2 SYGVKD. The CDR3 has 14 residues. CDR3 sequence: CAISEGPGDQPQHF.

This clonotype is called medium-sized based on its frequency. J is TRBJ1-4 and V is TRBV6-6; the TRBD1 assignment by TCRdb is unverifiable without DNA. The germline gives CDR1 MNHNY, CDR2 SVGAGI (reference sequence). This CDR3 comprises 20 residues. The CDR3 reads CASSYPNDPTTGATNEKLFF.

The V gene is TRBV12-2, the J gene TRBJ2-7; TCRdb calls TRBD1, which cannot be checked without DNA. TRBV12-2 is given as a pseudogene. This CDR3 spans 14 amino acids. CDR3 loop: CASRSGQGAWEQYF.

By frequency, this clonotype registers medium-sized. The V gene is TRBV29-1, the J gene TRBJ2-1. The CDR3 totals 13 residues. Looked up from germline, CDR1 is SQVTM and CDR2 is ANQGSEA. The CDR3 reads CSVLIASYNEQFF.

Frequency places this clonotype as medium-sized (0.01 to 0.1%). The chain is built from TRBV12-3 or TRBV12-4 and TRBJ2-7; the D call from TCRdb, TRBD1, cannot be confirmed without DNA. The CDR3 sequence is 13 residues long. CDR3 sequence reads: CASAGTVISEQYF.

This chain joins TRBV27 and TRBJ2-1; the D call of TRBD2 rests on TCRdb alone, since no DNA is present to check it. CDR1 MNHEY and CDR2 SMNVEV come from the germline V gene (reference sequence). The CDR3 loop spans 15 amino acids. The CDR3 region is CASSTGTSAYNEQFF.

This clonotype counts as medium-sized by frequency. This chain uses TRBV7-9 with TRBJ1-1; the TCRdb call, TRBD1, lacks DNA for checking. This CDR3 has 16 amino acids. Germline V gives CDR1 SEHNR, CDR2 FQNEAQ (reference sequence). The CDR3 region is CASSPQGAGVNTEAFF.

This chain uses TRBV29-1 with TRBJ1-2; lacking DNA, the TRBD1 call made by TCRdb goes unchecked. CDR1 SQVTM and CDR2 ANQGSEA come from the germline V gene. The CDR3 is 14 amino acids. The CDR3 sequence: CSVKTGAINYGYTF.

Considering frequency, this clonotype is medium-sized. The chain employs TRBV3-1 and TRBJ1-1; absent DNA, TCRdb's TRBD1 call cannot be checked. The CDR3 totals 14 residues. Germline CDR1 reads LGHDT; CDR2 reads YNNKEL (reference sequence). CDR3 residues: CASSPRDRGTEAFF.

This clonotype shows up as medium-sized by frequency. The chain is built from TRBV7-8 and TRBJ2-3. CDR3 length: 13 amino acids. Germline CDR1 SGHVS, CDR2 FQNEAQ. CDR3 sequence: CASSSTGYGTQYF.

This rearrangement joins TRBV6-2 or TRBV6-3 to TRBJ2-1; checking the TCRdb D call of TRBD2 is not possible without DNA. Germline V gives CDR1 MNHEY, CDR2 SVGEGT. The CDR3 extends over 15 amino acids. CDR3 protein: CVSTGGLPAYNEQFF.

The chain couples TRBV12-3 or TRBV12-4 to TRBJ2-1. This CDR3 is 12 amino acids long. CDR3 protein: CASRKGYNEQFF.

This chain's CDR3 is CASSPPNEQFF. The rearrangement links TRBV21-1 to TRBJ2-1; no DNA is available, so the TRBD1 call from TCRdb remains unchecked. TRBV21-1 corresponds to a pseudogene. The CDR3 is 11 residues long.

The gene calls are TRBV29-1 and TRBJ2-7; the TCRdb call, TRBD1, lacks DNA for checking. The germline V gene encodes CDR1 SQVTM and CDR2 ANQGSEA. This CDR3 contains 13 residues. The CDR3 spells CSVAVGPRAEKYF.

V gene TRBV21-1 combines with J gene TRBJ2-7; TCRdb selects TRBD2, and the lack of DNA leaves this call unchecked. TRBV21-1 is labeled a pseudogene. The CDR3 spans 17 residues. The CDR3 loop reads CASSLRDGWRMIYEQYF.

Frequency places this clonotype as medium-sized. The CDR3 reads CTTGTSYGYTF. This chain links TRBV29-1 with TRBJ1-2; lacking DNA, the TRBD1 call made by TCRdb goes unchecked. The CDR3 length is 11 residues. Germline-derived CDR1 and CDR2 are SQVTM and ANQGSEA.

In terms of frequency, this clonotype is medium-sized. The rearrangement links TRBV12-3 or TRBV12-4 to TRBJ2-7; as DNA is missing, the TRBD1 call by TCRdb cannot be tested. The CDR3 runs to 13 residues. The chain's CDR3 is CASSLNRLGEQYF.

The chain couples TRBV21-1 to TRBJ1-3. TRBV21-1 is a pseudogene locus. This CDR3 comprises 15 residues. The CDR3 loop is CASSKAQDPGNTIYF.

This chain uses TRBV29-1 with TRBJ1-1; the TRBD1 assignment by TCRdb is unverifiable without DNA. Germline lookup yields CDR1 SQVTM and CDR2 ANQGSEA. The CDR3 length is 14 residues. The CDR3 reads CSVRGARVNTEAFF.

The genes are TRBV29-1 and TRBJ1-3; checking the TCRdb D call of TRBD1 is not possible without DNA. Per the germline V gene, CDR1 is SQVTM and CDR2 is ANQGSEA. The CDR3 is 17 residues long. The CDR3 sequence is CSVEDPGQDHSGNTIYF.

The CDR3: CASTNPYGSYEQYF. This chain connects TRBV7-9 to TRBJ2-7. The CDR3 runs to 14 residues. Germline V gene sequence: CDR1 SEHNR, CDR2 FQNEAQ (reference sequence).

This chain joins TRBV29-1 and TRBJ2-1; with no DNA, the TCRdb D assignment of TRBD2 cannot be verified. This CDR3 has 11 amino acids. CDR1 is SQVTM and CDR2 is ANQGSEA in the germline V gene. The CDR3 spells CSVDSPLEQFF.

This sequence joins TRBV29-1 and TRBJ1-1. The germline V gene encodes CDR1 SQVTM and CDR2 ANQGSEA. The CDR3 covers 12 residues. Here the CDR3 reads CSVDWENTEAFF.

This clonotype is labeled medium-sized based on frequency. This CDR3 reads CASSLELLHEQYF. The genes are TRBV7-9 and TRBJ2-7. Germline CDR1 SEHNR, CDR2 FQNEAQ (reference sequence). The CDR3 loop spans 13 amino acids.

The rearrangement joins TRBV23-1 to TRBJ2-2. TRBV23-1 is annotated as an ORF whose role is uncertain. This CDR3 region has 14 residues. CDR3 loop: CASSRPENTGELFF.

The genes are TRBV3-1 and TRBJ1-2; TCRdb names TRBD1, which stays unverified in the absence of DNA. This CDR3 comprises 17 residues. In germline, CDR1 is LGHDT, CDR2 YNNKEL (reference sequence). This CDR3 reads CASSQGDRGSVHYGYTF.

The chain has TRBV7-9 and TRBJ1-4. The CDR3 is 11 amino acids. Looked up from germline, CDR1 is SEHNR and CDR2 is FQNEAQ (reference sequence). The CDR3 spells CASSFNEKLFF.